The clone carrying this TCR beta chain has only a few counts. Antigen unknown. For TCR, cDNA came from 5'RACE template switching, which added a universal primer site and UMIs. Using its own MiXCR run on the 5' RACE reads, TCRdb lists one record per CDR3 protein. The sample lists some 560,000 distinct CDR3 sequences, about 15% occurring once. The data stem from a study of T cells after yellow fever vaccination. Study observations and caveats: The booster response re-showed most primary clones: 96% CD4, over 80% CD8. Relatively few clonotypes were ones that appeared in both CD4 and CD8 compartments. The secondary response peaked faster, at day 5 versus 15, but was weaker.

CDR3 length equals 15 residues. CDR1 and CDR2 (germline): DFQATT, SNEGSKA (reference sequence). With 3 bases removed from V and 0 bases from J, the gap between germline ends came to 15 bases. The chain is built from TRBV20-1 and TRBJ2-7, with D maybe TRBD2 (5 bases). The sequencing here drew on PBMCs, taken 5 days after the first yellow fever vaccination. This clonotype was obtained from a man between 18 and 35 years old who received the YFV17D yellow fever vaccine. The CDR3 loop is CSARNPGSTSYEQYF. The DNA of the CDR3 is TGCAGTGCTAGGAATCCGGGATCCACCTCCTACGAGCAGTACTTC.